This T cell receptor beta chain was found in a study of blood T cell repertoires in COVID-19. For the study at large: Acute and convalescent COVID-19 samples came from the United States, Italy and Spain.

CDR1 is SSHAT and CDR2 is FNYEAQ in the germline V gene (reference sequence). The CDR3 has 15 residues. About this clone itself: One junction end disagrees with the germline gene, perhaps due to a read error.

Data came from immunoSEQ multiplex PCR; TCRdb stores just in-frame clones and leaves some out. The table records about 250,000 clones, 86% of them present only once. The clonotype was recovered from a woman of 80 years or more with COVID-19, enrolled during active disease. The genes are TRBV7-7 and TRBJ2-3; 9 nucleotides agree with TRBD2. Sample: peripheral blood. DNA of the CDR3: TGTGCTAGCAGCTTAGGACTAGCGAGCACAGATACGCAGTATTTT. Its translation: CASSLGLASTDTQYF.